This T cell receptor (beta chain) was sequenced for a study of Tregs in tolerant kidney transplant recipients. Measured with immunoSEQ multiplex PCR; TCRdb has only the in-frame clones, and not every one. The top ten hold roughly 26% of the sample, which has 20,000 to 25,000 clones, over 75% seen once. This clone appeared a single time. Its antigen is as yet unknown. Related graft donors supplied nonmyeloablative bone marrow transplants, and mixed chimerism was transient. Unstimulated regulatory T cells (CD4+CD25+CD127-), CD4+CD25- non-regulatory cells, CD4 and CD8 cells were FACS-sorted from thawed PBMCs. Regarding the study as a whole: Some patients' samples used different primers over time, so nucleotide sequences weren't comparable. The small number of patients limits these findings pending further validation. In tolerant patients, donor-specific Tregs outgrew total Tregs, suggesting antigen-driven expansion.

V shed 8 bases, J shed 7 bases, and the junction held 6 bases outside the gene matches. The CDR3 spans 14 residues. Germline CDR1 and CDR2: MNHNY and SVGAGI (reference sequence). V gene TRBV6-6 combines with J gene TRBJ2-3; 13 positions match TRBD2. This sequence originates from a human patient who received a combined kidney and bone marrow transplant. A share of the T cells may be of graft donor origin. The sample in question was CD8+ T cells from blood (PBMCs), obtained 6 months after the transplant. CDR3 bases: TGTGCCAGCTCTACTAGCGGGGGGGGATATACGCAGTATTTT. Translating gives CASSTSGGGYTQYF.